Listed below are T cell receptor beta chains from one sample, sequenced in a study of cytomegalovirus exposure and HLA in healthy donors. Repertoires were generated with immunoSEQ multiplex PCR, while TCRdb's copy carries only in-frame clones and drops some. The sample has about 160,000 clones, about 95% seen once. The sample consisted of PBMCs. All receptors come from a woman younger than 35 in good health and CMV-seronegative. The conserved cysteine and the conserved F or W are not part of the CDR3 here. Fields, in order: D gene, V gene, J gene, CDR3 protein. D genes are given only for firm matches.

D: NA; V: TRBV5-1; J: TRBJ1-3; CDR3: ASSLEHGNTIY
D: TRBD2; V: TRBV9; J: TRBJ2-7; CDR3: ASSVTSGGGEQY
D: TRBD1; V: TRBV30; J: TRBJ2-5; CDR3: AWSPGTGQETQY
D: TRBD2; V: TRBV5-4; J: TRBJ2-6; CDR3: ASSLGDYLSGANVLT
D: NA; V: TRBV5-1; J: TRBJ2-5; CDR3: ASSFGQIGVLRAETQY
D: NA; V: TRBV11-2; J: TRBJ1-4; CDR3: ASGLTGRTNEKLF
D: TRBD2; V: TRBV15; J: TRBJ2-2; CDR3: ATSTGGRGAYTGELF
D: TRBD2; V: TRBV28; J: TRBJ2-3; CDR3: ASSLSVAGETSTDTQY
D: TRBD1; V: TRBV7-2; J: TRBJ1-3; CDR3: ASSPFRTGAADTIY
D: NA; V: TRBV5-4; J: TRBJ2-6; CDR3: ASSFPGNSGANVLT
D: TRBD1; V: TRBV6-1; J: TRBJ1-2; CDR3: ASSGTGQYYGYT
D: TRBD1; V: TRBV4-1; J: TRBJ2-7; CDR3: ASSQLMVGDNRGPKSSYEQY
D: TRBD2; V: TRBV7-2; J: TRBJ2-3; CDR3: ASSLGPGTSSRQY
D: TRBD1; V: TRBV4-3; J: TRBJ2-3; CDR3: ASSQGTGVSTDTQY
D: TRBD2; V: TRBV4-3; J: TRBJ2-5; CDR3: ASSQDRSGGGETQY
D: TRBD1; V: TRBV4-1; J: TRBJ1-2; CDR3: ASSRLGQGDGYT
D: TRBD2; V: TRBV7-2; J: TRBJ2-1; CDR3: ASSLGRERDSMF
D: NA; V: TRBV28; J: TRBJ1-1; CDR3: ASSLPGGEAF
D: NA; V: TRBV7-3; J: TRBJ1-6; CDR3: ASSAGLNSPLH
D: TRBD2; V: TRBV9; J: TRBJ2-2; CDR3: ASSVAGGSTGELF
D: TRBD1; V: TRBV7-3; J: TRBJ2-3; CDR3: ASSAIQGVNTDTQY
D: TRBD2; V: TRBV11-2; J: TRBJ2-7; CDR3: ASSPWPQAGTAYEQY
D: NA; V: TRBV25-1; J: TRBJ1-5; CDR3: ASSDRSNQPQH